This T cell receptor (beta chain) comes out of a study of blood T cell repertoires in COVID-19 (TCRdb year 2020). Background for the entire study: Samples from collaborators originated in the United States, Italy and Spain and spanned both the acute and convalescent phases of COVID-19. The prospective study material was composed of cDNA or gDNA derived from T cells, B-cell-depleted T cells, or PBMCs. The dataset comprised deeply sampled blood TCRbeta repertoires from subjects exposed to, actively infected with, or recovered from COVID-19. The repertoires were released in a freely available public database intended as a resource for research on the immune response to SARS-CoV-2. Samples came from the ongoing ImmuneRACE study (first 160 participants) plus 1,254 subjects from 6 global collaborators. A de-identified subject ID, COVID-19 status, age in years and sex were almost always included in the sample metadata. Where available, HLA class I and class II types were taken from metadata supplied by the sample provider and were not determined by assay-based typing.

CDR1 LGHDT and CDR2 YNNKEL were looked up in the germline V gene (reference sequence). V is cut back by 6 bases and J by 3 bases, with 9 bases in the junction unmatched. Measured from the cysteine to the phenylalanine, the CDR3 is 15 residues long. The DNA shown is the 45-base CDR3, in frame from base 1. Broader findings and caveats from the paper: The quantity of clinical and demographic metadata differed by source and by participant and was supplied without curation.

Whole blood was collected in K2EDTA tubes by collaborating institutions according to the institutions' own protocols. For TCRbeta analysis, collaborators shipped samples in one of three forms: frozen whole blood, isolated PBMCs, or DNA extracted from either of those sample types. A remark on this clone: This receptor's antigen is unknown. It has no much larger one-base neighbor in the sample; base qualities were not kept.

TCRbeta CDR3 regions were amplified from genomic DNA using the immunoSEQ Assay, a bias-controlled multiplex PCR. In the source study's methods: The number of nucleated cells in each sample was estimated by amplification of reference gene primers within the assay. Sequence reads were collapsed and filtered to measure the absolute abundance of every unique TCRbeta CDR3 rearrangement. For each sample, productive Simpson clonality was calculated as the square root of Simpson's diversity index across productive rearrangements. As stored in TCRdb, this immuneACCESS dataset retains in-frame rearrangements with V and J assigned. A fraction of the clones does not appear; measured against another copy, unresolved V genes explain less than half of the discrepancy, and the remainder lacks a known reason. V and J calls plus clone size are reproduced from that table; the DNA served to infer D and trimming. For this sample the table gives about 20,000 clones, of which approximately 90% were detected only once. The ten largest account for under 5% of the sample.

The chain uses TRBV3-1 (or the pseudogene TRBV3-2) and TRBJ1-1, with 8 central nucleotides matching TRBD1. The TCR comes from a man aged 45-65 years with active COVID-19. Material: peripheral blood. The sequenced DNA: TGTGCCAGCAGTCCGGGACAGGTGCTTGACACTGAAGCTTTCTTT. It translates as CASSPGQVLDTEAFF.